The clone carrying this TCR beta chain was seen only a few times. Antigen specificity is unknown. Hyperthyroidism in the patients, aged 18 to 65, was newly diagnosed and under 2 months in duration. TCR beta CDR3 regions were amplified from RNA. HTBI primers drove first-round RT-PCR of the TCR CDR3. TCRdb analysed the multiplex PCR reads with MiXCR anew, one entry per CDR3 protein. The sample lists roughly 93,000 distinct CDR3 sequences, around 42% occurring once. This sample was included in a study of T cells in Graves' hyperthyroidism and ophthalmopathy. Whole-study findings and limits: Blood also carried most thyroid clonotypes expanded above 0.001. Before onset, ophthalmopathy was predicted by the model a median roughly 6.4 months earlier. By a 13 V-J model, ophthalmopathy was set apart from stable hyperthyroidism.

CDR3 length: 15 amino acids. V was clipped by 5 bases and J by 7 bases, with 18 bases between them. Germline values: CDR1 MDHEN, CDR2 SYDVKM. The specimen was peripheral blood or thyroid tissue (not recorded which). The rearrangement uses TRBV28 and TRBJ1-5; the D gene is possibly TRBD1 (6 bases). The source is a woman between 25 and 40 years old with Graves' hyperthyroidism. CDR3 DNA: TGTGCCAGCAGTCTAATAATGGGTACAGGGCAGCCCCAGCATTTT. It yields the protein CASSLIMGTGQPQHF.